Sequencing of this T cell receptor beta chain was carried out in a study of persistence of HIV-infected CD4 T cells. This clone has just a few counts. Antigen unknown. Germline values: CDR1 SGHDT, CDR2 YYEEEE. Trimming cost V 2 bases and J 3 bases, with 9 bases left between them. The CDR3 contains 14 residues. Overlapping HIV-1 Gag 15-mer peptides at 0.85 to 1 ug per peptide per mL were used. CD40L-negative CD69-negative CD45RO-high memory CD4+ T cells were sorted as populations depleted of antigen-responding cells. The libraries were made with immunoSEQ version 4 in survey mode. Template was genomic DNA at roughly 9.3 ng/uL, with up to 1 ug used per sample. Produced via immunoSEQ multiplex PCR; TCRdb's table is partial and in-frame only. The sample lists about 64,000 clones, more than 70% seen once, with roughly 1.8% in the top ten.

This clonotype was sampled from an adult man with HIV who was CMV-seropositive. This chain joins TRBV5-6 and TRBJ1-5; a weak D match, TRBD1 (6 bases). The specimen was CD4+ T cells sorted from PBMCs after roughly 17-hour stimulation, collected from a patient who received antiretroviral therapy. The DNA of the CDR3 is TGTGCCAGCAGCTTCTACAGGGCCAATCAGCCCCAGCATTTT. Translation gives CASSFYRANQPQHF.